The clone carrying this T cell receptor beta chain was seen more than once but under ten times. As yet, its antigen is unknown. In each case, RNA was isolated and then reverse transcribed into cDNA as the sequencing template. Method: immunoSEQ multiplex PCR; TCRdb's copy keeps in-frame clones and lacks some. The table includes about 180,000 clones, about 66% detected once. The data are from a study of CD8+ T cells in alopecia areata. Whole-study context: Treated patients took oral tofacitinib at 5 to 10 mg twice daily. The study, taken as a whole, reports: Mouse data revealed clearer TCR sharing than patient data did, a gap possibly tied to HLA. More clonal than normal scalp was lesional scalp, particularly alopecia totalis/universalis.

CDR1 and CDR2 (germline): SEHNR, FQNEAQ (reference sequence). V trimming: 8 bases; J trimming: 2 bases; junction bases outside the gene matches: 13. The length of the CDR3 is 17 residues. Alopecia areata patients provided lesional scalp punch biopsies and peripheral blood, both collected for the study. This receptor was identified in a human donor with alopecia areata. The J gene is TRBJ2-5, the V gene TRBV7-9; the match to TRBD2 covers 11 bases. The sample consisted of CD8+ T cells sorted from blood, taken at week 0. As DNA, the CDR3 is TGTGCCAGCCGGTCCGGGACTAGCGGAGGGTGGCAAGAGACCCAGTACTTC. This codes for CASRSGTSGGWQETQYF. Based on the CDR3 plus reference TRBV7-9 and TRBJ2-5, the full variable domain is DTGVSQNPRHKITKRGQNVTFRCDPISEHNRLYWYRQTLGQGPEFLTYFQNEAQLEKSRLLSDRFSAERPKGSFSTLEIQRTEQGDSAMYLCASRSGTSGGWQETQYFGPGTRLLVL.